Listed here are 6 T cell receptor beta chains from one sample, sequenced in a study of Graves' ophthalmopathy and Graves' hyperthyroidism. The authors amplified TCR beta CDR3 regions, and they did so from RNA transcripts for repertoire sequencing. Amplification began with first-round RT-PCR using HTBI primers, then second-round multiplex PCR was performed. TCRdb called the multiplex PCR reads again in MiXCR, with one record for every CDR3 protein. The data show hundreds of thousands of distinct CDR3 sequences, with over 40% seen just once and over 2.5% held by the top ten. Sequences were obtained from peripheral blood. The source is an adult man with Graves' ophthalmopathy.

The chain recombines TRBV19 with TRBJ1-2, with 7 bases identical to TRBD1. Germline-derived CDR1 and CDR2 are LNHDA and SQIVND (reference sequence). V shed 6 bases and J 5 bases; nucleotides not matched to a gene: 24. CDR3 length: 19 amino acids. The CDR3, as DNA: TGTGCCAGTAGAACTAGAAGCCAAATCCCGGAGACAGGGAAGTATGGCTACACCTTC. This sequence encodes CASRTRSQIPETGKYGYTF.

Concerning this clonotype itself: This sequence may be a read error, since a much larger clone differs from it by one base. CDR3 DNA: TGTGCCGGCATTGGACTGAACACTGAAGCTTTCTTT. Its protein is CAGIGLNTEAFF. The chain uses TRBV2 and TRBJ1-1; D gene uncertain. V lost 11 bases and J lost 0, with 10 bases in between. This CDR3 region has 12 residues. Per germline, CDR1 SNHLY and CDR2 FYNNEI.

This chain uses TRBV10-3 with TRBJ1-2, with TRBD1 matching 7 bases. Germline V gene data show CDR1 as ENHRY and CDR2 as SYGVKD. V shed 4 bases, J shed 1 base, and the junction held 6 bases outside the gene matches. The CDR3 extends over 15 amino acids. The CDR3 DNA sequence: TGTGCCATCAGTGCCGACAGGGACCGTAACTATGGCTACACCTTC. This sequence encodes CAISADRDRNYGYTF.

As regards this clonotype: One junction end does not reproduce the germline sequence, and a read error may be involved. The DNA of the CDR3 is TGTGCCAGTAGTATTTCTCCGAACACTGAAGCTTCCTTT. Its protein is CASSISPNTEASF. The chain is built from TRBV25-1 and TRBJ1-1, with D uncertain. The germline gives CDR1 MGHDK, CDR2 SYGVNS. The CDR3 runs to 13 residues. The whole variable domain, remainder taken from reference TRBV25-1 and TRBJ1-1, is EADIYQTPRYLVIGTGKKITLECSQTMGHDKMYWYQQDPGMELHLIHYSYGVNSTEKGDLSSESTVSRIRTEHFPLTLESARPSHTSQYLCASSISPNTEASFGQGTRLTVV.

As concerns this clonotype: Being one base from a much bigger clone, this may be a read error. This rearrangement joins TRBV7-9 to TRBJ1-4, with D possibly matching TRBD1 (6 bases). CDR1 and CDR2 (germline): SEHNR, FQNEAQ (reference sequence). The length of the CDR3 is 15 residues. As DNA, the CDR3 is TGTGCCGGCAGCAAGTCGGGGGGGCTTAATGAAAAACTGTTTTTT. Translation gives CAGSKSGGLNEKLFF.

Concerning this clonotype itself: This may stem from a read error, because a much larger clone lies one nucleotide away. The chain uses TRBV11-1 and TRBJ1-3; no clear D. The germline V gene has CDR1 SGHAT and CDR2 FQDESV (reference sequence). The CDR3 is made up of 14 amino acids. The V gene lost 3 bases and the J gene lost 0 bases, with 6 bases spanning the gap. The CDR3 spells CASSFSDSGNTIYF. CDR3 nucleotides: TGTGCCAGCAGCTTCTCAGACTCTGGAAACACCATATATTTT.